The present entry profiles one TCR beta chain with its context. The data stem from a study of shared clonotypes between healthy human individuals. About the study: With ages of 18 to 49, the donors were a couple of women and a few men.

The junction had 10 bases not matched to a gene; V was cut back by 1 base and J by 7 bases. The CDR3 is 18 residues long. CDR1 and CDR2 (germline): SGHVS, FQNEAQ. Each subset's genomic DNA was split evenly across several immunoSEQ plates. Profiling relied on immunoSEQ multiplex PCR, and the TCRdb table lists in-frame clones only, not all of them. Among about 1.5 million clones, approximately 98% were seen once, and the ten largest hold roughly 0.42%. This TCR derives from a man aged 25 to 40 in good health. The chain employs TRBV7-8 and TRBJ2-1, with TRBD2 identical over 13 bases. Sample: naive CD4+ T cells sorted from blood. The subset denotes: CD45RA+ positively selected. CDR3 sequence: CASSLVTRTSGSGNEQFF. CDR3 in DNA: TGTGCCAGCAGCTTAGTTACTCGGACTAGCGGGAGTGGGAATGAGCAGTTCTTC. The full variable domain, completed using reference TRBV7-8 and TRBJ2-1, is GAGVSQSPRYKVAKRGQDVALRCDPISGHVSLFWYQQALGQGPEFLTYFQNEAQLDKSGLPSDRFFAERPEGSVSTLKIQRTQQEDSAVYLCASSLVTRTSGSGNEQFFGPGTRLTVL.